This T cell receptor (beta chain) was recovered during a study of T cell clones after liver transplantation. This CDR3 contains 13 residues. Germline V gene lookup returns CDR1 MNHNY and CDR2 SVGAGI (reference sequence). V lost 6 bases, J lost 0 bases, and 8 bases lay in between. Method: immunoSEQ multiplex PCR; TCRdb's copy keeps in-frame clones and lacks some. The profile shows several thousand clones, just over 40% of them singletons. Alloreactive TCRbeta sequences came from sequencing proliferating CFSE-low cells in the MLR. Concerning this clone itself: Its antigen remains unidentified.

The specimen was CD4+ T cells from cultured PBMCs. V gene TRBV6-6 combines with J gene TRBJ1-1; D might be TRBD1 (6 bases). This receptor was taken from a human patient who received a liver transplant. Some T cells may originate from the graft donor. The CDR3 region is CASRQGLNTEAFF. CDR3 in DNA: TGTGCCAGCAGACAGGGCCTGAACACTGAAGCTTTCTTT.